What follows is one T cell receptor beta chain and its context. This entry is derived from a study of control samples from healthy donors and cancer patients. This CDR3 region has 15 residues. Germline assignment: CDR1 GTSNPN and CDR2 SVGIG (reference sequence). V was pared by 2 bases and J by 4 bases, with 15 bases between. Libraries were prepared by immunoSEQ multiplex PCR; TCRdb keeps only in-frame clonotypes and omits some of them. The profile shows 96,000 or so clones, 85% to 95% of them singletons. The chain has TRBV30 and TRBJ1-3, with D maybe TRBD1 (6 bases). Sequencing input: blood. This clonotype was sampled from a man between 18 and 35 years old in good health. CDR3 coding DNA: TGTGCCTGGAGTTACGACAGGACGGTCGGAAACACCATATATTTT. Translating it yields CAWSYDRTVGNTIYF.